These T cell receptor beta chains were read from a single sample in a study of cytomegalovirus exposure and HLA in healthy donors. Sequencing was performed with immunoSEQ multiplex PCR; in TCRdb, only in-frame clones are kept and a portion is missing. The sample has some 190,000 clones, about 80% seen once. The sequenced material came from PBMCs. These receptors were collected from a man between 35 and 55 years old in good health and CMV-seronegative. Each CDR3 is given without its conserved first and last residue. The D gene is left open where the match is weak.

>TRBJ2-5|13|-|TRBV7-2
ASSSNSVTQETQY
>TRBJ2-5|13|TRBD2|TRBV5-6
ASRTVTSGVVTQY
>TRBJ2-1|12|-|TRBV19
ASTSGGHLYEQF
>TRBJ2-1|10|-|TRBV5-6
ASSGRGNEQF
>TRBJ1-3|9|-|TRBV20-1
SARVGNTIY
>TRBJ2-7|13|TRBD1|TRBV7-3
ASSLMGQGLYEQY
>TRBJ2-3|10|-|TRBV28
AISRLRGTQY
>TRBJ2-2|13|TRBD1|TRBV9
ASSLQGAAGGELF
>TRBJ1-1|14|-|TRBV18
ASSPLPPGGGAEAF
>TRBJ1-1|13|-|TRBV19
ASMSYARSDTEAF
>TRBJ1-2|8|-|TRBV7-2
ASSLEGDT
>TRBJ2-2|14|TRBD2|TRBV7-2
ASSLQSGGVPGELF
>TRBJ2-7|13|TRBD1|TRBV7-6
ASSSRGTGGHEQY
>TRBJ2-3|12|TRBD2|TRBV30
AWKLAGGADTQY
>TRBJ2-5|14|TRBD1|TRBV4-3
ASSQSWGQYQETQY
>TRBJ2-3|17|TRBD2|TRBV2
ASRGGGGGALVPTDTQY
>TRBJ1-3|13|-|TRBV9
ASSVGPSSGNTIY
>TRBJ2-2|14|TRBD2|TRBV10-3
AIRREAGGSTGELF
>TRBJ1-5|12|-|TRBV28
ASSPRTSNQPQH
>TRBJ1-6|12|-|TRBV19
ASRETGHNSPLH
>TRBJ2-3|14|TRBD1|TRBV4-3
ASSQGFLTGADTQY
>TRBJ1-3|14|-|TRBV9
ASSGGLRRSGNTIY
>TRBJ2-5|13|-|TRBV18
ASSPLRGAQETQY
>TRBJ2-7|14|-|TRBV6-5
ASSYSSRRSGYEQY
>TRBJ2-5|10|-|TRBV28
ASTQGLETQY
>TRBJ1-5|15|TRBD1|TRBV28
ASSLGLQGPSNQPQH
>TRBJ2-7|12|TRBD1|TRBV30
AWQAGTGTYEQY
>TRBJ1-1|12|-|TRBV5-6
ASSRERSDTEAF
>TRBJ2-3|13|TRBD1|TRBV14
ASSLRTGYTDTQY
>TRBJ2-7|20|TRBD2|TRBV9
ASSGRDRPGPGLAGEIYEQY
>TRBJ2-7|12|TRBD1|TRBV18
ASSPGQGVFEQY
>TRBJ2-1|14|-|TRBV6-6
ASSREGLGGRDEQF
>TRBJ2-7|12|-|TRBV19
ASSETGLAYEQY
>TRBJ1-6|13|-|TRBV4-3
ASSQDPRSNSPLH
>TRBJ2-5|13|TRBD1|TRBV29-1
SAATPGQGKETQY
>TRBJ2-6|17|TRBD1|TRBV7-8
ASSTGSRDSKSGANVLT
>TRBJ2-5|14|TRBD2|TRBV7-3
ASSLNGGGAEETQY
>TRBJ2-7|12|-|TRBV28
AIGGAVPSYEQY
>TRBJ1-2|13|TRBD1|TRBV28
ASSPRDRVSFGYT